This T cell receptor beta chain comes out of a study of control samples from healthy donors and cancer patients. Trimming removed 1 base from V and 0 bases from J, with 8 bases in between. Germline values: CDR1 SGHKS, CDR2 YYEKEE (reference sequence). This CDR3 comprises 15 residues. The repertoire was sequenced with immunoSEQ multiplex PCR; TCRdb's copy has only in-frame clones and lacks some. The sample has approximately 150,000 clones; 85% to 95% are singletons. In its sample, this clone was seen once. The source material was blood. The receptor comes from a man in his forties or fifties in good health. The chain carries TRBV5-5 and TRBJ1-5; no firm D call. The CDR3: CASSLLVGSNQPQHF. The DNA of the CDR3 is TGTGCCAGCAGCTTGCTGGTTGGTAGCAATCAGCCCCAGCATTTT.